These 5 T cell receptor beta chains were sequenced from one sample in a study of EBV T-cell therapy then PD-1 blockade in nasopharyngeal carcinoma. Treatment described: AdE1-LMPpoly-expanded autologous EBV-specific T-cell therapy followed by anti-PD-1 nivolumab. The antigens of these receptors remain unknown. The assay was immunoSEQ multiplex PCR, and TCRdb's table has in-frame clones only and misses some. The data show around 22,000 clones, with 82% seen just once and 20% to 25% held by the top ten. The sequenced sample was CD8+ T cells from blood, obtained at day -245 from a patient whose treatment included autologous EBV-specific T cells and nivolumab. All receptors come from a man in his forties with nasopharyngeal carcinoma.

The genes are TRBV6-1 and TRBJ2-3, with unresolved D. Deletions cut 3 bases from V and 4 bases from J, with 8 bases between. Germline CDR1 reads MNHNS; CDR2 reads SASEGT. CDR3 length: 13 amino acids. The CDR3 reads CASSEDRPDTQYF. Written as DNA, the CDR3 is TGTGCCAGCAGTGAGGACCGACCAGATACGCAGTATTTT.

This chain links TRBV19 with TRBJ1-4, with D possibly TRBD1 on 6 matching bases. V was pared by 6 bases and J by 0 bases, with 11 bases between. The CDR3 loop spans 15 amino acids. Germline lookup yields CDR1 LNHDA and CDR2 SQIVND (reference sequence). CDR3 sequence reads: CASRRWTATNEKLFF. CDR3 nucleotides: TGTGCCAGTAGGCGCTGGACAGCAACTAATGAAAAACTGTTTTTT.

V and J are TRBV29-1 and TRBJ1-1; no definite D call. The V end was cut by 5 bases, the J end by 0 bases, with 13 bases between. The germline CDR1 and CDR2 sequences are SQVTM and ANQGSEA. The CDR3 runs to 14 residues. The CDR3: CSVRTYGVNTEAFF. The DNA for the CDR3 is TGCAGCGTTAGGACGTATGGAGTGAACACTGAAGCTTTCTTT.

A single count supports this clone. The rearrangement links TRBV7-2 to TRBJ1-5, with TRBD1 as a possible D gene (5 bases). The CDR3 sequence is 15 residues long. V was trimmed by 3 bases and J by 2 bases, leaving 11 bases between them. In germline, CDR1 is SGHTA, CDR2 FQGNSA. This CDR3 reads CASSLGRGRNQPQHF. Written as DNA, the CDR3 is TGTGCCAGCAGCTTGGGCCGGGGCCGCAATCAGCCCCAGCATTTT.

The chain employs TRBV4-1 and TRBJ1-1, with TRBD1 as a possible D gene (5 bases). CDR3 length equals 14 residues. CDR1 is MGHRA, CDR2 YSYEKL, per germline. V was pared by 2 bases and J by 5 bases, with 12 bases between. The DNA of the CDR3 is TGCGCCAGCAGCCAAACGTCCGGGGGGACTGAAGCTTTCTTT. Amino acids: CASSQTSGGTEAFF.